This T cell receptor beta chain was identified during a study of T cells in Graves' hyperthyroidism and ophthalmopathy. Study-wide results and limits: Ophthalmopathy was separated from stable hyperthyroidism by a 13 V-J model. Appearing also in blood were most of the thyroid clonotypes expanded above 0.001.

Trimming took 5 bases from V and 7 from J; bases not matched to a gene: 12. The germline V gene encodes CDR1 MNHNS and CDR2 SASEGT. The CDR3 has 15 amino acids. Investigators excluded patients with uncontrolled infection, other autoimmune disease, pregnancy or lactation. Amplified TCR beta CDR3 regions came from RNA transcripts. TCR CDR3 underwent first-round RT-PCR with the HTBI primer set. TCRdb processed the multiplex PCR reads anew with MiXCR; each CDR3 protein has one entry. Here the sample spans over 500,000 distinct CDR3 sequences, 15% to 20% being singletons. For this clonotype: No antigen is known for it.

Sequencing was performed on blood. This chain uses TRBV6-1 with TRBJ1-2; 8 nucleotides align to TRBD1. This clonotype originated in a woman aged 30 to 39 with Graves' ophthalmopathy. The CDR3 sequence is CASSHTTGGPGGYTF. The CDR3 DNA reads as TGTGCCAGCAGTCATACAACAGGGGGGCCTGGTGGCTACACCTTC.